The entry that follows covers one TCR beta chain sequence. Its recognized antigen is unknown. No qualities accompany the bases; no much larger clone lies one base away. Whole blood was collected in K2EDTA tubes by collaborating institutions according to the institutions' own protocols. For TCRbeta analysis, collaborators shipped samples as frozen whole blood, isolated PBMCs, or DNA extracted from either of those sample types. This sample was taken from a study of blood T cell repertoires in COVID-19 (dated by TCRdb to between 2020 and 2021). A note on the overall study: Collaborator samples came from the United States, Italy and Spain and covered acute and convalescent phases of COVID-19. The material from the prospective study consisted of cDNA or gDNA derived from T cells, B-cell-depleted T cells, or PBMCs. The samples were drawn from the first 160 participants of the ongoing ImmuneRACE study and from 1,200 or so subjects provided by 6 global collaborators. A de-identified subject ID, COVID-19 status, age in years and sex were almost always included in the sample metadata. The dataset comprised deeply sampled blood TCRbeta repertoires from subjects exposed to, actively infected with, or recovered from COVID-19. Where available, HLA class I and class II types were taken from metadata supplied by the sample provider and were not determined by assay-based typing. The repertoires were released in a freely available public database intended as a resource for research on the immune response to SARS-CoV-2.

The paper as a whole reports these results and caveats: The quantity of clinical and demographic metadata differed by source and by participant and was supplied without curation.

TCRbeta CDR3 regions were amplified from genomic DNA using the immunoSEQ Assay, a bias-controlled multiplex PCR. The source study handled its data this way. Nucleated cell counts per sample were estimated from amplification of reference gene primers within the assay. Sequence reads were collapsed and filtered to measure the absolute abundance of every unique TCRbeta CDR3 rearrangement. For each sample, productive Simpson clonality was calculated as the square root of Simpson's diversity index over productive rearrangements. TCRdb stores this immuneACCESS table with in-frame sequences only. Part of the clones is absent; in the studies checked, under half of the shortfall reflects unresolved V genes, and no reason is known for the rest. The D gene and trimming were derived from the DNA, and the V and J assignments and clone size from that table. The sample includes about 97,000 clones, with almost 80% observed a single time. 7.5% to 10% of the sample lies in the top ten.

The germline V gene specifies MDHEN as CDR1 and SYDVKM as CDR2. The CDR3 runs 15 amino acids, cysteine and phenylalanine included. Only the CDR3 part of the read is kept: 45 bases, read in frame from the first base. The junction shows trimming of 3 bases on V and 8 bases on J, and the gene matches do not reach 8 bases of it. Sequencing was performed on peripheral blood. In this chain, TRBV28 is recombined with TRBJ1-4; TRBD1 fits 8 bases in the junction. The receptor was isolated from a man between 60 and 75 years old with active or convalescent COVID-19. The DNA sequence is given as TGTGCCAGCAGTTTTACCGGACAGGGCTCCGAAAAACTGTTTTTT. Translated, it reads CASSFTGQGSEKLFF.